These 16 T cell receptor beta chains share one sample of origin, sequenced in a study of T cell changes during pregnancy in multiple sclerosis. The repertoire was sequenced with immunoSEQ multiplex PCR; TCRdb's copy has only in-frame clones and lacks some. The sample carries some 77,000 clones, 85% to 95% recorded once. Sequencing used peripheral blood, obtained after pregnancy. Receptors were obtained from a female donor in good health, enrolled as a control in a pregnancy study.

The chain has TRBV2 and TRBJ2-7; TRBD2 matches at 16 bases. The length of the CDR3 is 17 residues. J was trimmed by 2 bases and V by 4 bases; bases with no gene match: 5. Germline V lookup: CDR1 SNHLY, CDR2 FYNNEI. The CDR3 here is CASSAFGTSGGAYEQYF. In DNA, the CDR3 is TGTGCCAGCAGTGCATTTGGGACTAGCGGGGGGGCCTACGAGCAGTACTTC. The whole variable domain, filled in from reference TRBV2 and TRBJ2-7, reads EPEVTQTPSHQVTQMGQEVILRCVPISNHLYFYWYRQILGQKVEFLVSFYNNEISEKSEIFDDQFSVERPDGSNFTLKIRSTKLEDSAMYFCASSAFGTSGGAYEQYFGPGTRLTVT.

V is TRBV28 and J is TRBJ1-1; D is perhaps TRBD1 (5 bases). From germline, CDR1 is MDHEN and CDR2 SYDVKM. The length of the CDR3 is 16 residues. V was cut by 8 bases and J by 0 bases, with 19 bases left in between. CDR3 region: CASLNGAASMNTEAFF. The CDR3 nucleotides are TGTGCCAGCCTAAATGGGGCAGCGTCAATGAACACTGAAGCTTTCTTT.

The rearrangement uses TRBV27 and TRBJ1-1; unclear D gene. Germline CDR1 and CDR2: MNHEY and SMNVEV (reference sequence). This CDR3 is 13 amino acids long. Trimming took 3 bases from V and 1 from J, leaving 6 bases between them. CDR3 protein: CASSLGRNTEAFF. The CDR3 DNA reads as TGTGCCAGCAGTTTGGGCCGGAACACTGAAGCTTTCTTT.

This chain joins TRBV2 and TRBJ1-3; no reliable D call. V was clipped by 7 bases and J by 1 base, with 14 bases between them. CDR3 size: 15 residues. Germline assignment: CDR1 SNHLY and CDR2 FYNNEI. CDR3: CASKTESYSGNTIYF. The CDR3 DNA reads as TGTGCCAGCAAGACGGAGAGTTATTCTGGAAACACCATATATTTT.

The chain uses TRBV4-3 and TRBJ2-2, with TRBD2 identical over 7 bases. The CDR3 spans 17 residues. After removal of 0 bases from V and 3 bases from J, the junction contained 7 bases not matched to a gene. Germline CDR1 and CDR2: LGHNA and YSLEER. CDR3 sequence reads: CASSQDLAEGDTGELFF. The CDR3, as DNA: TGCGCCAGCAGCCAAGACCTAGCGGAGGGAGACACCGGGGAGCTGTTTTTT.

The genes are TRBV15 and TRBJ2-5, with 10 bases lining up with TRBD2. Per germline, CDR1 LNHNV and CDR2 YYDKDF (reference sequence). Trimming at V came to 1 base and at J to 2 bases, leaving 4 bases not matched to a gene. This CDR3 contains 16 residues. This chain's CDR3 is CATSRGTSGAQETQYF. The CDR3 coding sequence is TGTGCCACCAGCAGAGGGACTAGCGGAGCACAAGAGACCCAGTACTTC. The variable domain in full, with the rest retrieved from reference TRBV15 and TRBJ2-5, is DAMVIQNPRYQVTQFGKPVTLSCSQTLNHNVMYWYQQKSSQAPKLLFHYYDKDFNNEADTPDNFQSRRPNTSFCFLDIRSPGLGDTAMYLCATSRGTSGAQETQYFGPGTRLLVL.

The chain couples TRBV21-1 to TRBJ1-2; TRBD1 is taken as the D call from the table, unchecked against the DNA. TRBV21-1 is given as a pseudogene. The CDR3 length is 15 residues. The CDR3 nucleotides are TGTGCCAGCAGCAAGGGAACCGGGACAGACTATGGCTACACCTTC. Translating it yields CASSKGTGTDYGYTF.

The chain links TRBV9 to TRBJ2-3; TRBD2 matches at 8 bases. This CDR3 contains 16 residues. Germline values: CDR1 SGDLS, CDR2 YYNGEE. V was pared by 4 bases and J by 5 bases, with 12 bases of the junction left unmatched. CDR3 nucleotide sequence: TGTGCCAGCAGCCTTGCCGGGACTAGGGGGGTAGATACGCAGTATTTT. Protein product: CASSLAGTRGVDTQYF.

The chain combines TRBV9 with TRBJ2-5; 7 bases match TRBD2. Germline CDR1 is SGDLS and CDR2 is YYNGEE. The CDR3 loop spans 16 amino acids. V gave up 0 bases and J gave up 0 bases; unmatched junction bases: 5. The CDR3 nucleotides read TGTGCCAGCAGCGTAGGTACGGGACTACACCAAGAGACCCAGTACTTC. It codes for CASSVGTGLHQETQYF.

A note on this clone: The junction and the germline gene differ at one end; a read error may be behind it. V and J are TRBV12-5 and TRBJ2-1; 8 bases match TRBD2. Germline lookup yields CDR1 LGHNT and CDR2 FRNRAP. The CDR3 has 13 amino acids. In DNA, the CDR3 is TGTGCTAGTGCCCAAGCGGGAGAGGCCTGGAAGGTCTTC. Its protein product is CASAQAGEAWKVF.

This chain uses TRBV11-2 with TRBJ1-4; 7 nucleotides match TRBD1. The V gene's germline CDR1 is SGHAT and CDR2 FQNNGV. This CDR3 spans 14 amino acids. V was clipped by 6 bases and J by 3 bases; unmatched bases: 4. CDR3 residues: CASSSQGPNEKLFF. For the CDR3, the DNA is TGTGCCAGCAGTTCACAGGGGCCTAATGAAAAACTGTTTTTT. Drawing the rest from reference TRBV11-2 and TRBJ1-4, the complete variable domain is EAGVAQSPRYKIIEKRQSVAFWCNPISGHATLYWYQQILGQGPKLLIQFQNNGVVDDSQLPKDRFSAERLKGVDSTLKIQPAKLEDSAVYLCASSSQGPNEKLFFGSGTQLSVL.

V gene TRBV7-9 combines with J gene TRBJ2-7; TRBD1 matches 7 bases. This CDR3 contains 14 residues. CDR1 is SEHNR and CDR2 is FQNEAQ in the germline V gene (reference sequence). Trimming at V came to 3 bases and at J to 5 bases, leaving 7 bases not matched to a gene. The CDR3 DNA reads as TGTGCCAGCAGCTTTACGACAGGGAGCAACGAGCAGTACTTC. This sequence encodes CASSFTTGSNEQYF.

There are a few counts of this clone. The chain joins TRBV11-3 to TRBJ1-1, with D maybe TRBD1 (6 bases). The germline CDR1 and CDR2 sequences are SGHNT and YENEEA. CDR3 size: 13 residues. The V end lost 2 bases, the J end lost 5 bases, and 9 bases lay between the germline ends. CDR3 in amino acids: CASSLTRGTEAFF. CDR3 coding DNA: TGTGCCAGCAGCTTAACCAGGGGAACTGAAGCTTTCTTT. Variable domain in full (rest from reference TRBV11-3 and TRBJ1-1): EAGVVQSPRYKIIEKKQPVAFWCNPISGHNTLYWYLQNLGQGPELLIRYENEEAVDDSQLPKDRFSAERLKGVDSTLKIQPAELGDSAVYLCASSLTRGTEAFFGQGTRLTVV.

The chain combines TRBV10-2 with TRBJ2-2; 7 positions agree with TRBD1. With V trimmed by 4 bases and J by 4 bases, 3 bases remained unmatched. The CDR3 contains 14 residues. The germline V gene has CDR1 WSHSY and CDR2 SAAADI. The CDR3 DNA reads as TGCGCCAGCAGTGCCGGGACAGTCACCGGGGAGCTGTTTTTT. It specifies CASSAGTVTGELFF.

The rearrangement links TRBV5-5 to TRBJ1-6; maybe TRBD1 (5 bases). V was shortened by 4 bases and J by 2 bases, with 13 bases between the two germline ends. The CDR3 runs to 16 residues. Germline V gives CDR1 SGHKS, CDR2 YYEKEE (reference sequence). The DNA of the CDR3 is TGTGCCAGCAGCGATTTACAAGGGGCCTATAATTCACCCCTCCACTTT. Its translation is CASSDLQGAYNSPLHF. Combining the CDR3 with reference TRBV5-5 and TRBJ1-6 gives the whole variable domain DAGVTQSPTHLIKTRGQQVTLRCSPISGHKSVSWYQQVLGQGPQFIFQYYEKEERGRGNFPDRFSARQFPNYSSELNVNALLLGDSALYLCASSDLQGAYNSPLHFGNGTRLTVT.

This CDR3 reads CASSPRSDGYTF. The CDR3 coding sequence is TGTGCCAGCAGCCCCCGTTCCGATGGCTACACCTTC. The J gene is TRBJ1-2, the V gene TRBV7-9; D call uncertain. Germline V CDR1 and CDR2: SEHNR, FQNEAQ (reference sequence). Trimming removed 5 bases from V and 6 bases from J, with 10 bases in between. This CDR3 has 12 residues. Full variable domain (outside the CDR3, taken from reference TRBV7-9 and TRBJ1-2): DTGVSQNPRHKITKRGQNVTFRCDPISEHNRLYWYRQTLGQGPEFLTYFQNEAQLEKSRLLSDRFSAERPKGSFSTLEIQRTEQGDSAMYLCASSPRSDGYTFGSGTRLTVV.